This T cell receptor beta chain is from a study of T cell responses to AZD1222 COVID-19 vaccine. V lost 4 bases to trimming and J lost 5 bases; unmatched junction nucleotides: 4. There are 12 residues in the CDR3. Per germline, CDR1 SQVTM and CDR2 ANQGSEA. Sequenced by immunoSEQ multiplex PCR; TCRdb stores in-frame clones only, minus some. The table has about 110,000 clones, 70% to 90% seen once; the top ten hold about 3.3%. Study outcomes and limitations: Among vaccine-associated CD4 TCRs, coverage spanned spike, with dominance at 160-218 and 743-854. Baseline serostatus was positive in only a handful of AZD1222 recipients. The donor group comprised mostly white British people and more females; the analysis possibly underestimated clonal diversity. Repertoires in all cases were sampled only once the peak T cell response had passed.

In regard to this clone: Its antigen is undetermined.

Sequenced material: peripheral blood, taken on day 0 of AZD1222 vaccination. The receptor comes from an adult in good health. This chain joins TRBV29-1 and TRBJ2-7, with 8 bases lining up with TRBD2. CDR3 in amino acids: CSVASGSNEQYF. The CDR3 DNA reads TGCAGCGTTGCAAGCGGGAGTAACGAGCAGTACTTC.